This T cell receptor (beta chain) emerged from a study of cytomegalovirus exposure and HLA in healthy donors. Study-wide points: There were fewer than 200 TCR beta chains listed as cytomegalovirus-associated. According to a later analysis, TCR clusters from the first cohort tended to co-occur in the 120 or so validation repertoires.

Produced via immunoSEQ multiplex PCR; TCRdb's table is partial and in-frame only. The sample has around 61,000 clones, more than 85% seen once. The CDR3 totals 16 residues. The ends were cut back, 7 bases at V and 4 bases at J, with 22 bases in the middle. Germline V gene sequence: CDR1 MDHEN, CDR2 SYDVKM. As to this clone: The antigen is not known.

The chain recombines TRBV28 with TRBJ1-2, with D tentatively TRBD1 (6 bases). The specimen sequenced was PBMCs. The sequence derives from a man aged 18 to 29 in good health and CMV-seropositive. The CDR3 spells CASNNLRGSLGYGYTF. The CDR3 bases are TGTGCCAGCAATAACCTCAGGGGATCTCTTGGCTATGGCTACACCTTC.